This record concerns one T cell receptor (beta chain) sequence. Germline CDR1 LGHNA, CDR2 YSLEER. CDR3 length: 15 residues. V lost 2 bases to trimming and J lost 1 base, with 11 bases between them. The record originates from a study of blood T cell repertoires in COVID-19. About the research overall: Acute and convalescent COVID-19 samples came from the United States, Italy and Spain. PBMCs, B-cell-depleted T cells, or T cells provided the cDNA or gDNA that made up the material.

Per the original data handling: Amplified reference gene primers provided the basis for estimating nucleated cell counts. Repertoires were generated with immunoSEQ multiplex PCR, while TCRdb's copy carries only in-frame clones and drops some. V and J calls and clone size are copied from that table; D and trimming were computed from the DNA. The table shows some 200,000 clones, with 70% to 90% occurring only once. The specimen was peripheral blood. The chain combines TRBV4-3 with TRBJ2-5, with D maybe TRBD1 (6 bases). The receptor's source is a woman aged 18-30 years who had recovered from COVID-19. In DNA, the CDR3 is TGCGCCAGCAGCCAAACAGGGACGGCCCAAGAGACCCAGTACTTC. This translates into CASSQTGTAQETQYF.